Listed below are T cell receptor beta chains from one sample, sequenced in a study of blood T cells in healthy people across ages. In TCRdb, the 5' RACE reads were re-called with MiXCR into one record per CDR3 protein. The repertoire consists of hundreds of thousands of distinct CDR3 sequences, with 43% occurring once and the leading ten covering 20%. Sequenced material: blood. All receptors derive from a woman aged 55 to 70 in good health. The CDR3 runs from the conserved cysteine through the conserved F or W. The D gene is left open where the match is weak. The size of a clone is reported for some rows only, either as once, few or many, or as a class for expanded clones.

clone_size d_call j_call v_call cdr3_nt cdr3_aa
NA TRBD2 TRBJ2-7 TRBV28 TGTGCCAGTCGTACTAGCGGGAGGCTCTACGAGCAGTACTTC CASRTSGRLYEQYF
few TRBD2 TRBJ2-7 TRBV5-1 TGCGCCAGCAGCTCCCCGGGACTAATAGGCGAGCAGTACTTC CASSSPGLIGEQYF
NA NA TRBJ1-5 TRBV10-2 TGCGCCAGCAGTGAAATCGGCGAAGGGGGTCAGCCCCAGCATTTT CASSEIGEGGQPQHF
few NA TRBJ2-7 TRBV6-1 TGTGCCAGCGGAACAAACTCCTACGAGCAGTACTTC CASGTNSYEQYF
few NA TRBJ2-4 TRBV12-3/TRBV12-4 TGTGCCAGCAGTTTAGTTGCGGAGATAGCCAAAAACATTCAGTACTTC CASSLVAEIAKNIQYF
NA NA TRBJ2-3 TRBV6-6 TGTGCCAGCAGTCGGATTGGGGTTGATACGCAGTATTTT CASSRIGVDTQYF
NA TRBD1 TRBJ2-6 TRBV5-1 TGCGCCAGCAGCACGGGGACAGCTCACTCTGGGGCCAACGTCCTGACTTTC CASSTGTAHSGANVLTF
NA TRBD1 TRBJ1-1 TRBV4-2 TGTGCCAGCAGCCAAGGGGACAGAGCGAACACTGAAGCTTTCTTT CASSQGDRANTEAFF
NA NA TRBJ2-1 TRBV4-3 TGCGCCAGCAGCCAAGATCGGACCGCACAGGTCGATGAGCAGTTCTTC CASSQDRTAQVDEQFF
NA NA TRBJ1-5 TRBV29-1 TGCAGCGTTGTGAGGTATCAGCCCCAGCATTTT CSVVRYQPQHF
few TRBD1 TRBJ2-7 TRBV7-8 TGTGCCAGCAGCTTCCCGGGACAGAGAGCCTACGAGCAGTACTTC CASSFPGQRAYEQYF
few TRBD2 TRBJ2-7 TRBV7-2 TGTGCCAGCAGCTTAGAGGGGACTAGCGGGAGCTGGGAGCAGTACTTC CASSLEGTSGSWEQYF
few NA TRBJ1-5 TRBV12-3/TRBV12-4 TGTGCCAGCAGTCTAGGACCGTCTCAGCCCCAGCATTTT CASSLGPSQPQHF
few NA TRBJ2-5 TRBV7-7 TGTGCTAGCAGCTTAGCGCAGACAGCTCAAGAGACCCAGTACTTC CASSLAQTAQETQYF
NA TRBD2 TRBJ2-1 TRBV20-1 TGCAGTGCTAGCGACCTAGCGGGGGGTAATGAGCAGTTCTTC CSASDLAGGNEQFF
many TRBD1 TRBJ2-7 TRBV5-1 TGCGCCAGCAGTCCAGGTCGGACAGGGGGCTACGAGCAGTACTTC CASSPGRTGGYEQYF
NA NA TRBJ1-2 TRBV7-9 TGTGCCAGCAGCTTACCTGGCTATGGCTACACCTTC CASSLPGYGYTF
NA NA TRBJ2-3 TRBV4-2 TGTGCCAGCAGCCAAGTTCGGGACGAGAGCACAGATACGCAGTATTTT CASSQVRDESTDTQYF
few NA TRBJ2-5 TRBV24-1 TGTGCCACCAGTTCGAGTGCCGAGACCCAGTACTTC CATSSSAETQYF
once TRBD2 TRBJ2-1 TRBV5-1 TGCGCCAGCAGCTTGGTGGTCGGGGGGGGCCTTCACAATGAGCAGTTCTTC CASSLVVGGGLHNEQFF
few NA TRBJ1-5 TRBV27 TGTGCCAGCAGACCGGACCCATATAGCAATCAGCCCCAGCATTTT CASRPDPYSNQPQHF
few TRBD1 TRBJ1-1 TRBV2 TGTGCCAGCAGCGGACAGGCCGCCCCGATCACTGAAGCTTTCTTT CASSGQAAPITEAFF
few NA TRBJ2-5 TRBV6-2/TRBV6-3 TGTGCCAGCAGTTACGGGAGGAATCAAGAGACCCAGTACTTC CASSYGRNQETQYF
NA NA TRBJ1-6 TRBV4-2 TGTGCCAGCAGCCGCAACAGGGAGTCGAGTAATTCACCCCTCCACTTT CASSRNRESSNSPLHF
NA NA TRBJ1-4 TRBV4-3 TGCGCCAGCAGCCCGAGACCCGGGGCTCCTAATGAAAAACTGTTTTTT CASSPRPGAPNEKLFF
few TRBD1 TRBJ1-1 TRBV12-3/TRBV12-4 TGTGCCAGCAGGGACAGGGAGGCCACTGAAGCTTTCTTT CASRDREATEAFF
NA TRBD1 TRBJ1-2 TRBV12-3/TRBV12-4 TGTGCCAGCAGTCCTACAGGGGGCAGAGGAAACTATGGCTACACCTTC CASSPTGGRGNYGYTF
NA NA TRBJ1-2 TRBV29-1 TGCAGCGTTGAAATCCAGGAGACTAACTATGGCTACACCTTC CSVEIQETNYGYTF
few TRBD2 TRBJ2-5 TRBV7-9 TGTGCCAGCAGCGCGCCACTAGCGGGAGGGCTCAACAGACTTCAAGAGACCCAGTACTTC CASSAPLAGGLNRLQETQYF
many TRBD1 TRBJ1-2 TRBV7-2 TGTGCCAGCAGTCATAGACAGGGGAGGCATGGCTACACCTTC CASSHRQGRHGYTF
NA TRBD2 TRBJ2-5 TRBV27 TGTGCCAGCAGTTCCGGACTAGTTACAGTCGGTGAGCAGTACTTC CASSSGLVTVGEQYF
NA TRBD1 TRBJ2-2 TRBV28 TGTGCCAGCAGTTTAAGACAGGGAAAGAACACCGGGGAGCTGTTTTTT CASSLRQGKNTGELFF
NA TRBD1 TRBJ1-1 TRBV12-3/TRBV12-4 TGTGCCAGCAGTTCCCGACAGGGGCAGGAAGCTTTCTTT CASSSRQGQEAFF
NA NA TRBJ2-2 TRBV7-2 TGTGCCAGCAGCTTGCAGCCCTCGGCCGGGGAGCTGTTTTTT CASSLQPSAGELFF
NA NA TRBJ2-7 TRBV5-1 TGCGCCAGCAGCTTCGGGCAGGACAACTACGAGCAGTACTTC CASSFGQDNYEQYF
once TRBD1 TRBJ1-2 TRBV6-1 TGTGCCAGCAGGGTCTACAGGGGCTATGGCTACACCTTC CASRVYRGYGYTF
NA NA TRBJ2-1 TRBV7-3 TGTGCCAGCAGCCCGTTAGGGCGAAATGAGCAGTTCTTC CASSPLGRNEQFF
NA TRBD2 TRBJ2-3 TRBV7-9 TGTGCCAGCAGCTCAGGGACTACAAGGTCATATACGCAGTATTTT CASSSGTTRSYTQYF
NA TRBD2 TRBJ2-7 TRBV20-1 TGCAGTGCTGATAAAGCGGGAGGAAAGTACGAGCAGTACTTC CSADKAGGKYEQYF
NA TRBD1 TRBJ2-3 TRBV6-2/TRBV6-3 TGTGCCAGCAGTCTCCGGGACAGGGGAGAGTCAGATACGCAGTATTTT CASSLRDRGESDTQYF
many NA TRBJ1-2 TRBV4-3 TGCGCCAGCAGCCAAGATCGCAGAAATGGCTACACCTTC CASSQDRRNGYTF
NA NA TRBJ1-6 TRBV20-1 TGCAGAGCTAGAGTCGGTAGGGAGGTAGGAACCCTCCACTTT CRARVGREVGTLHF
NA NA TRBJ2-1 TRBV6-5 TGTGCCAGCAGAGGTGTGGGTGAGCAGTTCTTC CASRGVGEQFF
NA NA TRBJ2-5 TRBV20-1 TGCAGTGCTAGGGCCCCGAAGGGAGAGACCCAGTACTTC CSARAPKGETQYF
NA NA TRBJ2-5 TRBV21-1 TGTGCCAGCAGCAAAAGGGGAGTGACCCAGTACTTC CASSKRGVTQYF
few NA TRBJ2-5 TRBV29-1 TGCAGCGTTGATACGAGGCAGAACAATGAGCAGTACTTC CSVDTRQNNEQYF
NA NA TRBJ2-1 TRBV7-3 TGTGCCAGCAGCCAAGGGGACCCACAAAGTGAGCAGTTCTTC CASSQGDPQSEQFF
few NA TRBJ2-3 TRBV12-3/TRBV12-4 TGTGCCAGCAATCCAAGCGGTGGCACAGATACGCAGTATTTT CASNPSGGTDTQYF
NA NA TRBJ2-5 TRBV28 TGTGCCAGCAGTAATGGGGACTTGGGGGCACAAGAGACCCAGTACTTC CASSNGDLGAQETQYF
few NA TRBJ1-2 TRBV14 TGTGCCAGCAGTACAGGGTCGGCTAACTATGGCTACACCTTC CASSTGSANYGYTF
NA NA TRBJ2-7 TRBV10-3 TGTGCCATCAGTGAGTCGAGGGCAGGCATCAAGGAGCAGTACTTC CAISESRAGIKEQYF
NA NA TRBJ1-2 TRBV20-1 TGCAGTGCTAGAGATCGGGCGGGACATGGCTACACCTTC CSARDRAGHGYTF
NA TRBD2 TRBJ2-2 TRBV4-2 TGTGCCAGCAGCCAAGATTTAGCGGGGGTGACCGGGGAGCCGTTTTTT CASSQDLAGVTGEPFF
NA TRBD1 TRBJ1-5 TRBV16 TGTGCCAGCAGCCAACGGGGGACAGGGAGCAATCAGCCCCAGCATTTT CASSQRGTGSNQPQHF
NA TRBD2 TRBJ2-1 TRBV29-1 TGCAGCTTTACTAGCGGGGGTCCGAATGAGCAGTTCTTC CSFTSGGPNEQFF
NA NA TRBJ1-1 TRBV9 TGTGCCAGCAGCGTGAGGAGCAGGAACACTGAAGCTTTCTTT CASSVRSRNTEAFF
NA NA TRBJ1-5 TRBV7-2 TGTGCCAGCAGCACTTACACGGGCAATCAGCCCCAGCATTTT CASSTYTGNQPQHF
NA TRBD1 TRBJ2-5 TRBV6-5 TGTGCCAGCAGTTACTCCTGGCAGGGGGCATGGGAGACCCAGTACTTC CASSYSWQGAWETQYF
NA NA TRBJ2-7 TRBV6-2/TRBV6-3 TGTGCCAGCAGCCTCACAGGGACGAGTCACTACGAGCAGTACTTC CASSLTGTSHYEQYF
NA NA TRBJ2-7 TRBV18 TGTGCCAGCTCACCACAAGGGCTGGGCTCCTACGAGCAGTACTTC CASSPQGLGSYEQYF